These 27 T cell receptor beta chains were sequenced from one sample in a study of CD8+ T cells in alopecia areata. RNA was isolated and reverse transcribed to cDNA, the sequencing template. Only in-frame clones appear in the TCRdb table, and some are missing; sequencing was by immunoSEQ multiplex PCR. The sample includes about 160,000 clones, 60% of them seen just once. Specified treatment: oral pan-JAK inhibitor, 5-10 mg twice daily. Sequences were derived from CD4+ T cells sorted from blood, sampled at week 24, from a patient treated with tofacitinib. The receptors derive from a human donor with alopecia areata.

The chain combines TRBV10-3 with TRBJ2-3; 9 bases align to TRBD2. The CDR3 has 15 residues. The germline V gene has CDR1 ENHRY and CDR2 SYGVKD. The trim removed 6 bases at V and 2 bases at J, leaving 6 bases unmatched. DNA for the CDR3: TGTGCCATCAGGGAAGCGGGGGGCGACACAGATACGCAGTATTTT. It specifies CAIREAGGDTDTQYF.

This clone has more than one count but fewer than ten. The chain carries TRBV6-5 and TRBJ2-7; 8 bases fit TRBD1. This CDR3 has 15 amino acids. Germline trimming cut 5 bases from V and 4 bases from J; bases unmatched to any gene: 10. From germline, CDR1 is MNHEY and CDR2 SVGAGI. CDR3 loop: CASSASQGAVYEQYF. CDR3 nucleotides: TGTGCCAGCAGTGCAAGCCAGGGGGCTGTGTACGAGCAGTACTTC.

The CDR3 here is CASSEVPAGYTF. In DNA form, the CDR3 reads TGTGCCAGCAGTGAAGTGCCTGCCGGCTACACCTTC. V is TRBV2 and J is TRBJ1-2; D gene uncertain. The V end lost 1 base, the J end lost 8 bases, and 8 bases lay between the germline ends. Germline CDR1 SNHLY, CDR2 FYNNEI. The CDR3 runs 12 residues. Complete variable domain (other parts from reference TRBV2 and TRBJ1-2): EPEVTQTPSHQVTQMGQEVILRCVPISNHLYFYWYRQILGQKVEFLVSFYNNEISEKSEIFDDQFSVERPDGSNFTLKIRSTKLEDSAMYFCASSEVPAGYTFGSGTRLTVV.

The chain carries TRBV19 and TRBJ1-1, with 8 bases matching TRBD1. V lost 9 bases, J lost 4 bases, and 13 bases stayed unmatched. The CDR3 loop spans 15 amino acids. Germline V CDR1 and CDR2: LNHDA, SQIVND (reference sequence). CDR3 sequence reads: CASSLEHRGSTEAFF. CDR3 nucleotides: TGTGCCAGCAGCCTGGAACACAGGGGGAGCACTGAAGCTTTCTTT.

The chain carries TRBV7-6 and TRBJ2-3; TRBD2 aligns across 12 bases. The CDR3 extends over 19 amino acids. V lost 2 bases to trimming and J lost 5 bases; unmatched junction nucleotides: 14. From germline, CDR1 is SGHVS and CDR2 FNYEAQ. CDR3 protein: CASSLRGRTSGVLGDTQYF. The DNA for the CDR3 is TGTGCCAGCAGCTTACGGGGCCGGACTAGCGGGGTTCTAGGAGATACGCAGTATTTT. Looking up the rest from reference TRBV7-6 and TRBJ2-3 gives the full variable domain: GAGVSQSPRYKVTKRGQDVALRCDPISGHVSLYWYRQALGQGPEFLTYFNYEAQQDKSGLPNDRFSAERPEGSISTLTIQRTEQRDSAMYRCASSLRGRTSGVLGDTQYFGPGTRLTVL.

This clone has only a few counts. The chain has TRBV5-1 and TRBJ2-6; 7 bases align to TRBD2. The length of the CDR3 is 18 residues. Germline values: CDR1 SGHRS, CDR2 YFSETQ. The J segment lost 2 bases and the V segment lost 0 bases, leaving 8 bases of the junction unmatched. This CDR3 is CASSLGGLQSTGANVLTF. In DNA, the CDR3 is TGCGCCAGCAGCTTGGGGGGACTACAGAGCACTGGGGCCAACGTCCTGACTTTC.

The count of this clone is one. This chain links TRBV6-6 with TRBJ1-5; TRBD1 agrees at 7 bases. From germline, CDR1 is MNHNY and CDR2 SVGAGI (reference sequence). The V gene end was trimmed by 9 bases and the J gene end by 7 bases; junction bases not matched to a gene: 9. This CDR3 contains 13 residues. In DNA, the CDR3 is TGTGCCAGTAAAACAGGGGCGGGCCAGCCCCAGCATTTT. It codes for CASKTGAGQPQHF.

This clone was seen more than once but under ten times. The V call is TRBV29-1, the J call TRBJ2-5, with 9 bases aligning to TRBD2. The V gene end was trimmed by 6 bases and the J gene end by 5 bases; junction bases not matched to a gene: 7. This CDR3 is built from 13 residues. Germline loops: CDR1 SQVTM, CDR2 ANQGSEA. CDR3: CSVQRSGGETQYF. The CDR3, as DNA: TGCAGCGTCCAAAGGAGCGGGGGGGAGACCCAGTACTTC.

The rearrangement links TRBV2 to TRBJ2-1; 7 bases line up with TRBD1. The CDR3 totals 12 residues. Germline assignment: CDR1 SNHLY and CDR2 FYNNEI. The V gene end was trimmed by 7 bases and the J gene end by 8 bases; junction bases not matched to a gene: 5. CDR3 sequence (DNA): TGTGCCAGCACCATAGGGGGCGATGAGCAGTTCTTC. Residues: CASTIGGDEQFF.

The chain couples TRBV6-5 to TRBJ2-7; 10 nucleotides agree with TRBD2. The CDR3 length is 14 residues. Germline V gene data show CDR1 as MNHEY and CDR2 as SVGAGI. V gave up 6 bases and J gave up 3 bases; unmatched junction bases: 5. The CDR3 protein is CASSLAGVDYEQYF. CDR3 DNA: TGTGCCAGCAGCCTAGCGGGGGTTGACTACGAGCAGTACTTC.

The rearrangement uses TRBV18 and TRBJ2-7; D gene uncertain. Per germline, CDR1 KGHSH and CDR2 LQKENI. The V and J ends lost 3 bases and 6 bases respectively, with 15 bases between them. This CDR3 region has 14 residues. The CDR3 here is CASSPNTVLGEQYF. The CDR3 DNA reads as TGTGCCAGCTCACCGAACACCGTACTCGGCGAGCAGTACTTC.

The chain combines TRBV7-2 with TRBJ2-3; no reliable D call. The CDR3 covers 13 residues. The ends were cut back, 5 bases at V and 5 bases at J, with 11 bases in the middle. Germline V gene data show CDR1 as SGHTA and CDR2 as FQGNSA. This chain's CDR3 is CASSTGVVDTQYF. In DNA form, the CDR3 reads TGTGCCAGCAGCACCGGTGTTGTAGATACGCAGTATTTT.

The chain links TRBV30 to TRBJ2-7; unclear D gene. Looked up from germline, CDR1 is GTSNPN and CDR2 is SVGIG (reference sequence). The V end lost 0 bases, the J end lost 3 bases, and 12 bases lay between the germline ends. This CDR3 is 14 amino acids long. The DNA of the CDR3 is TGTGCCTGGAGTGTTTTCCGGTCGAACTACGAGCAGTACTTC. Translation: CAWSVFRSNYEQYF.

This clone was seen just once. This CDR3 is also generated by other DNA sequences in the sample. V is TRBV15 and J is TRBJ2-7; perhaps TRBD1 as D (6 bases). Germline V gene lookup returns CDR1 LNHNV and CDR2 YYDKDF (reference sequence). The CDR3 spans 15 residues. Trimming shortened V by 3 bases and J by 0 bases, and 12 bases separated the two germline ends. Here the CDR3 DNA reads TGTGCCACCAGCAGGGGGGCAGGGTCCTCCTACGAGCAGTACTTC. Its translation is CATSRGAGSSYEQYF.

This chain joins TRBV29-1 and TRBJ2-7; perhaps D is TRBD1 or TRBD2 (5 bases each). Trimming pared 5 bases from V and 3 bases from J, leaving 17 bases between. The CDR3 runs to 14 residues. Germline loops: CDR1 SQVTM, CDR2 ANQGSEA. Written as DNA, the CDR3 is TGCAGCGTTTCTCGGGGCCTTACCCGCTACGAGCAGTACTTC. This sequence encodes CSVSRGLTRYEQYF.

This chain links TRBV5-6 with TRBJ1-5; D is ambiguous. Germline values: CDR1 SGHDT, CDR2 YYEEEE. This CDR3 spans 15 amino acids. V lost 0 bases and J lost 0, with 7 bases in between. DNA for the CDR3: TGTGCCAGCAGCTTGGCCGGGCGTAGCAATCAGCCCCAGCATTTT. It yields the protein CASSLAGRSNQPQHF.

The chain carries TRBV5-6 and TRBJ2-5, with TRBD2 matching 9 bases. V shed 1 base and J 0 bases; nucleotides not matched to a gene: 4. The CDR3 totals 16 residues. Germline V CDR1 and CDR2: SGHDT, YYEEEE. CDR3 residues: CASSLRRGGNQETQYF. CDR3 nucleotide sequence: TGTGCCAGCAGCTTGAGGCGGGGGGGTAACCAAGAGACCCAGTACTTC.

V and J are TRBV4-2 and TRBJ1-5; possible D gene TRBD1, 5 bases. The germline V gene encodes CDR1 LGHNA and CDR2 YNFKEQ. This CDR3 is 14 amino acids long. Trimming took off 5 bases at V and 4 bases at J, with 12 bases between the two ends. CDR3 region: CASSIGPGNQPQHF. The CDR3 nucleotides read TGTGCCAGCAGCATTGGGCCAGGGAATCAGCCCCAGCATTTT.

The CDR3 DNA follows: TGTGCCAGCAGTTACACACAGGGGCCCTACGAGCAGTACTTC. The encoded protein is CASSYTQGPYEQYF. The chain uses TRBV6-5 and TRBJ2-7, with TRBD1 matching 7 bases. The CDR3 has 14 amino acids. Germline loops: CDR1 MNHEY, CDR2 SVGAGI. J was trimmed by 2 bases and V by 2 bases; bases with no gene match: 3.

This clone is a singleton in its sample. This chain joins TRBV23-1 and TRBJ2-7; D is unresolved. TRBV23-1 is sorted into the ORF group, with uncertain function. The germline V and J ends were trimmed by 8 bases and 3 bases, with 8 bases remaining between them. There are 11 residues in the CDR3. CDR3 sequence (DNA): TGCGCCAGCTTCCCGCTCTACGAGCAGTACTTC. Its translation is CASFPLYEQYF.

The chain is built from TRBV30 and TRBJ1-6; D is uncertain. The CDR3 totals 15 residues. Trimming left V 3 bases short and J 5 bases short, with 14 bases between. Germline V gene sequence: CDR1 GTSNPN, CDR2 SVGIG (reference sequence). As DNA, the CDR3 is TGTGCCTGGAGAACCGTGTCCGAAAATAATTCACCCCTCCACTTT. Translation gives CAWRTVSENNSPLHF.

In nucleotides, the CDR3 is TGTGCCAGCAGTTATGGACAGGGGGCATATGAAAAACTGTTTTTT. It yields the protein CASSYGQGAYEKLFF. This chain uses TRBV27 with TRBJ1-4; 11 bases are a match to TRBD1. The CDR3 contains 15 residues. The V segment lost 4 bases and the J segment 6 bases; nucleotides outside the gene matches: 4. Germline assignment: CDR1 MNHEY and CDR2 SMNVEV (reference sequence).

This clone was counted a single time. The CDR3 loop reads CASRDWGSGKLQYF. The CDR3 DNA sequence: TGTGCCAGTCGCGATTGGGGATCCGGGAAACTTCAGTACTTC. The chain links TRBV19 to TRBJ2-4, with TRBD2 as a possible D gene (5 bases). CDR1 is LNHDA, CDR2 SQIVND, per germline (reference sequence). CDR3 length equals 14 residues. V was pared by 8 bases and J by 11 bases, with 22 bases between.

This clone was seen a handful of times. The chain links TRBV7-9 to TRBJ2-1; maybe TRBD2 (5 bases). The CDR3 extends over 15 amino acids. CDR1 SEHNR and CDR2 FQNEAQ come from the germline V gene (reference sequence). With 3 bases removed from V and 2 bases from J, the gap between germline ends came to 11 bases. The DNA of the CDR3 is TGTGCCAGCAGCTTTGAGGGATTCACCTACAATGAGCAGTTCTTC. It codes for CASSFEGFTYNEQFF.

The chain has TRBV10-3 and TRBJ2-7; 8 nucleotides align to TRBD1. The V gene end was trimmed by 8 bases and the J gene end by 0 bases; junction bases not matched to a gene: 6. The CDR3 has 14 amino acids. CDR1 and CDR2 from the germline V gene are ENHRY and SYGVKD. Here the CDR3 reads CAIAGTGGSYEQYF. The CDR3, as DNA: TGTGCCATCGCCGGGACAGGTGGCTCCTACGAGCAGTACTTC.

The J gene is TRBJ2-2, the V gene TRBV5-6; 13 bases are shared with TRBD2. Germline V gene data show CDR1 as SGHDT and CDR2 as YYEEEE. Germline trimming cut 1 base from V and 5 bases from J; bases unmatched to any gene: 5. This CDR3 has 17 amino acids. The CDR3 sequence is CASSLRRTSGGTGELFF. The CDR3, as DNA: TGTGCCAGCAGCTTGCGGAGGACTAGCGGGGGTACCGGGGAGCTGTTTTTT. Using reference TRBV5-6 and TRBJ2-2 for the parts outside the CDR3, the full variable domain is DAGVTQSPTHLIKTRGQQVTLRCSPKSGHDTVSWYQQALGQGPQFIFQYYEEEERQRGNFPDRFSGHQFPNYSSELNVNALLLGDSALYLCASSLRRTSGGTGELFFGEGSRLTVL.

The CDR3 is CASSRFSGSSSYNEQFF. The CDR3 DNA reads as TGTGCCAGCAGCCGGTTTAGCGGGTCTAGCTCCTACAATGAGCAGTTCTTC. V gene TRBV7-9 combines with J gene TRBJ2-1; 7 bases agree with TRBD2. The CDR3 contains 17 residues. Germline trimming cut 5 bases from V and 0 bases from J; bases unmatched to any gene: 10. The germline CDR1 and CDR2 sequences are SEHNR and FQNEAQ (reference sequence).